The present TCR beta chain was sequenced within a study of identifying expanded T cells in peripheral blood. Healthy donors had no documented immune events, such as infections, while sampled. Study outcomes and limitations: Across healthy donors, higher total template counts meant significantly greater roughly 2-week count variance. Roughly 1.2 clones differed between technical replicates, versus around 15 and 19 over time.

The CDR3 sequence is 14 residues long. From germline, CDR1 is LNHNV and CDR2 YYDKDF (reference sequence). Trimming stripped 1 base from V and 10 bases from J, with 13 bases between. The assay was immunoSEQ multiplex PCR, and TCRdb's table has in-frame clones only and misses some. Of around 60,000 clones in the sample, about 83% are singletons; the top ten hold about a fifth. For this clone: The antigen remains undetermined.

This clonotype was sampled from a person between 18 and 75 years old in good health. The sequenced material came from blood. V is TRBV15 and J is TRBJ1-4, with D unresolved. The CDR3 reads CATSRAGLEGKLFF. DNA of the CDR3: TGTGCCACCAGCAGAGCTGGGTTAGAGGGAAAACTGTTTTTT.